One sample yielded the 8 T cell receptor beta chains listed below, sequenced in a study of blood T cell repertoires in COVID-19. Produced via immunoSEQ multiplex PCR; TCRdb's table is partial and in-frame only. The sample has about 250,000 clones; over 75% are singletons. Specimen: PBMCs or T cells enriched from blood (not recorded which). These receptor sequences come from a woman aged 50 to 60 with acute COVID-19.

J is TRBJ1-6 and V is TRBV14, with D possibly matching TRBD1 (6 bases). Germline CDR1 and CDR2: SGHDN and FVKESK. This CDR3 spans 14 amino acids. V lost 4 bases, J lost 14 bases, and 18 bases lay in between. CDR3 sequence (DNA): TGTGCCAGCAGCCCAGGACAGTCTGGGGTGGCCCTCCACTTT. This sequence encodes CASSPGQSGVALHF.

The V and J genes are TRBV27 and TRBJ2-7; 12 bases fit TRBD2. Germline-derived CDR1 and CDR2 are MNHEY and SMNVEV (reference sequence). V shed 5 bases, J shed 5 bases, and the junction held 10 bases outside the gene matches. The CDR3 sequence is 16 residues long. DNA of the CDR3: TGTGCCAGCAGTAGGCTAGCGGGGGGGCTATCCCACGAGCAGTACTTC. Translated, it gives CASSRLAGGLSHEQYF.

The chain employs TRBV3-1 (or the pseudogene TRBV3-2) and TRBJ2-2, with D unresolved. The CDR3 is made up of 15 amino acids. Germline V gene data show CDR1 as LGHDT and CDR2 as YNNKEL (reference sequence). V was shortened by 4 bases and J by 2 bases, with 11 bases between the two germline ends. Written as DNA, the CDR3 is TGTGCCAGCAGCCCGTCTTACAGAAACACCGGGGAGCTGTTTTTT. It encodes CASSPSYRNTGELFF.

The CDR3: CASSSGGGGTEAFF. The CDR3 DNA is TGCGCCAGCAGCTCCGGAGGGGGCGGCACTGAAGCTTTCTTT. The genes are TRBV5-1 and TRBJ1-1; 7 bases line up with TRBD1. CDR3 length equals 14 residues. Looked up from germline, CDR1 is SGHRS and CDR2 is YFSETQ. Trimming took 3 bases from V and 4 from J; bases not matched to a gene: 6.

The sample holds one count of this clone. The chain is built from TRBV12-3 or TRBV12-4 and TRBJ2-1, with 8 bases aligning to TRBD2. CDR3 size: 13 residues. J was trimmed by 8 bases and V by 10 bases; bases with no gene match: 10. CDR3 sequence reads: CATVSGVTDEQFF. In nucleotides, the CDR3 is TGTGCCACAGTTAGCGGGGTGACGGATGAGCAGTTCTTC.

The V call is TRBV9, the J call TRBJ1-1, with D tentatively TRBD1 (5 bases). Germline CDR1 and CDR2: SGDLS and YYNGEE. The length of the CDR3 is 15 residues. Trimming cost V 1 base and J 3 bases, with 13 bases left between them. CDR3: CASSVTPGGDTEAFF. CDR3 nucleotide sequence: TGTGCCAGCAGCGTAACGCCAGGAGGGGACACTGAAGCTTTCTTT.

The sample holds a few counts of this clone. The chain is built from TRBV2 and TRBJ1-4, with TRBD1 as a possible D gene (6 bases). This CDR3 is 16 amino acids long. With 0 bases removed from V and 7 bases from J, the gap between germline ends came to 15 bases. Germline V lookup: CDR1 SNHLY, CDR2 FYNNEI. CDR3 in DNA: TGTGCCAGCAGTGAAGCGCGGTTAGGGGGTAGTGAAAAACTGTTTTTT. This translates into CASSEARLGGSEKLFF.

The gene calls are TRBV19 and TRBJ1-5; D is undetermined. This CDR3 has 12 residues. V lost 5 bases and J 6 bases, leaving 8 bases between the germline ends. Germline V gene lookup returns CDR1 LNHDA and CDR2 SQIVND (reference sequence). CDR3 in amino acids: CASSPPSQPQHF. CDR3 DNA: TGTGCCAGTAGTCCTCCGAGTCAGCCCCAGCATTTT.